These T cell receptor beta chains were read from a single sample in a study of blood T cells in healthy people across ages. Each CDR3 protein is one row after TCRdb ran MiXCR on the 5' RACE reads. Among about 1.8 million distinct CDR3 sequences listed, 49% were seen once. What was sequenced was blood. These receptors were obtained from a woman between 40 and 50 years old in good health. Each CDR3 is given with its conserved first and last residue. The D gene is left open where the match is weak. Not all rows give a size; the values are once, few, many and, for expanded clones, a class.

D: -
V: TRBV9
J: TRBJ1-1
size: -
CDR3: CASSVYGGEAFF
DNA: TGTGCCAGCAGCGTATATGGAGGCGAGGCTTTCTTT

D: -
V: TRBV5-1
J: TRBJ1-4
size: -
CDR3: CASSLRHYRGGEEKLFF
DNA: TGCGCCAGCAGCCTCCGCCATTATCGGGGTGGTGAAGAAAAACTGTTTTTT

D: -
V: TRBV20-1
J: TRBJ2-7
size: -
CDR3: CSARQPPFDEQYF
DNA: TGCAGTGCTAGACAGCCCCCATTCGACGAGCAGTACTTC

D: -
V: TRBV5-1
J: TRBJ1-4
size: once
CDR3: CASSGVVDGKLFF
DNA: TGCGCCAGCAGCGGGGTGGTCGACGGAAAACTGTTTTTT

D: -
V: TRBV4-3
J: TRBJ1-1
size: few
CDR3: CASSQDLGVLGTEAFF
DNA: TGCGCCAGCAGCCAAGATCTCGGGGTTCTAGGCACTGAAGCTTTCTTT

D: -
V: TRBV6-1
J: TRBJ2-7
size: -
CDR3: CASSELAGRNAYEQYF
DNA: TGTGCCAGCAGTGAACTCGCAGGCCGTAACGCCTACGAGCAGTACTTC

D: -
V: TRBV7-2
J: TRBJ2-5
size: -
CDR3: CASSLDAGGIETQYF
DNA: TGTGCCAGCAGCTTAGATGCTGGGGGCATAGAGACCCAGTACTTC

D: -
V: TRBV9
J: TRBJ2-3
size: many
CDR3: CASSVSGDSTDTQYF
DNA: TGTGCCAGCAGCGTAAGCGGAGATAGCACAGATACGCAGTATTTT

D: -
V: TRBV20-1
J: TRBJ2-5
size: many
CDR3: CSARTVETQYF
DNA: TGCAGTGCTAGGACAGTGGAGACCCAGTACTTC

D: -
V: TRBV11-2
J: TRBJ2-4
size: few
CDR3: CASSKRGTTVNIQYF
DNA: TGTGCCAGCAGCAAAAGAGGGACAACGGTAAACATTCAGTACTTC

D: -
V: TRBV4-2
J: TRBJ1-2
size: -
CDR3: CASNQEGGSPGANYGYTF
DNA: TGTGCCAGCAACCAAGAAGGTGGGTCACCCGGAGCTAACTATGGCTACACCTTC

D: -
V: TRBV6-5
J: TRBJ1-1
size: -
CDR3: CASNFGRNTEAFF
DNA: TGTGCCAGCAACTTCGGGAGGAACACTGAAGCTTTCTTT

D: -
V: TRBV21-1
J: TRBJ2-5
size: -
CDR3: CASSKAGASGAPQETQYF
DNA: TGTGCCAGCAGCAAGGCGGGGGCTAGCGGGGCCCCCCAAGAGACCCAGTACTTC

D: TRBD1
V: TRBV20-1
J: TRBJ2-3
size: -
CDR3: CSASGTGRQLGTDTQYF
DNA: TGCAGTGCTAGCGGGACAGGGCGTCAACTTGGCACAGATACGCAGTATTTT

D: -
V: TRBV18
J: TRBJ2-3
size: -
CDR3: CASSPRPIQADTPYF
DNA: TGTGCCAGCTCACCACGGCCAATTCAGGCAGATACGCCGTATTTT

D: -
V: TRBV10-3
J: TRBJ1-1
size: few
CDR3: CAISESRGNTEAFF
DNA: TGTGCCATCAGTGAGTCTAGGGGGAACACTGAAGCTTTCTTT

D: -
V: TRBV20-1
J: TRBJ2-7
size: -
CDR3: CSARDLRSQAGLYEQYF
DNA: TGCAGTGCTAGAGATCTCAGGTCACAGGCGGGGCTCTACGAGCAGTACTTC

D: -
V: TRBV12-3/TRBV12-4
J: TRBJ2-5
size: -
CDR3: CASSISRPLYF
DNA: TGTGCCAGCAGTATCTCCCGACCCCTGTACTTC

D: -
V: TRBV27
J: TRBJ2-7
size: -
CDR3: CASSFLRGSGYEQYF
DNA: TGTGCCAGCAGTTTCTTGAGGGGGTCGGGCTACGAGCAGTACTTC

D: TRBD1
V: TRBV20-1
J: TRBJ2-7
size: -
CDR3: CSARDGTGTEQYF
DNA: TGCAGTGCTAGAGATGGGACAGGGACCGAGCAGTACTTC

D: TRBD2
V: TRBV9
J: TRBJ2-1
size: -
CDR3: CASSVDPSGGVYNEQFF
DNA: TGTGCCAGCAGCGTAGACCCTAGCGGGGGGGTCTACAATGAGCAGTTCTTC

D: -
V: TRBV9
J: TRBJ1-5
size: -
CDR3: CASSVSWGAQPQHF
DNA: TGTGCCAGCAGCGTATCATGGGGGGCTCAGCCCCAGCATTTT

D: -
V: TRBV5-1
J: TRBJ2-7
size: few
CDR3: CASSLVTGTGYEQYF
DNA: TGCGCCAGCAGCCTCGTAACAGGGACTGGTTACGAGCAGTACTTC

D: TRBD1
V: TRBV5-6
J: TRBJ2-5
size: many
CDR3: CASSLGTGIETQYF
DNA: TGTGCCAGCAGCCTGGGGACAGGGATAGAGACCCAGTACTTC

D: -
V: TRBV2
J: TRBJ2-6
size: few
CDR3: CARQRDGGSGANVLTF
DNA: TGTGCCAGGCAAAGGGACGGCGGCTCTGGGGCCAACGTCCTGACTTTC

D: TRBD1
V: TRBV28
J: TRBJ2-2
size: once
CDR3: CASRDRGWGITGELFF
DNA: TGTGCCAGCCGGGACAGGGGGTGGGGAATTACCGGGGAGCTGTTTTTT

D: TRBD1
V: TRBV27
J: TRBJ1-2
size: -
CDR3: CASSPFPTGTNYGYTF
DNA: TGTGCCAGCAGTCCTTTTCCGACAGGGACTAACTATGGCTACACCTTC

D: TRBD2
V: TRBV6-5
J: TRBJ2-5
size: -
CDR3: CASRESGGKETQYF
DNA: TGTGCCAGCAGGGAAAGCGGGGGAAAAGAGACCCAGTACTTC

D: -
V: TRBV12-3/TRBV12-4
J: TRBJ1-2
size: many
CDR3: CASRPSGGGKVPPNYGYTF
DNA: TGTGCCAGCAGGCCCTCCGGGGGGGGAAAGGTCCCCCCTAACTATGGCTACACCTTC

D: -
V: TRBV7-8
J: TRBJ2-7
size: -
CDR3: CASSSDKIFYEQYF
DNA: TGTGCCAGCAGCTCCGACAAGATCTTCTACGAGCAGTACTTC

D: TRBD1
V: TRBV27
J: TRBJ2-5
size: few
CDR3: CASSTIPGTGEETQYF
DNA: TGTGCCAGCAGTACGATCCCCGGGACAGGGGAAGAGACCCAGTACTTC

D: -
V: TRBV6-2/TRBV6-3
J: TRBJ1-6
size: few
CDR3: CASARDGSYNSPLHF
DNA: TGTGCCAGCGCTCGGGACGGATCCTATAATTCACCCCTCCACTTT

D: -
V: TRBV7-2
J: TRBJ2-7
size: few
CDR3: CASSFVASYEQYF
DNA: TGTGCCAGCAGCTTTGTGGCGTCCTACGAGCAGTACTTC

D: -
V: TRBV6-2/TRBV6-3
J: TRBJ2-4
size: few
CDR3: CASSYLEKNIQYF
DNA: TGTGCCAGCAGTTATTTGGAAAAAAACATTCAGTACTTC

D: -
V: TRBV3-1
J: TRBJ2-5
size: few
CDR3: CASSQASSVETQYF
DNA: TGTGCCAGCAGCCAAGCGTCCAGCGTGGAGACCCAGTACTTC

D: -
V: TRBV20-1
J: TRBJ1-2
size: few
CDR3: CSASSLGRAKDGYTF
DNA: TGCAGTGCTAGTAGTCTGGGCAGGGCGAAGGATGGCTACACCTTC

D: TRBD2
V: TRBV6-2/TRBV6-3
J: TRBJ2-5
size: -
CDR3: CASRTLGAGVQETQYF
DNA: TGTGCCAGCAGAACCCTAGGAGCGGGGGTCCAAGAGACCCAGTACTTC

D: TRBD1
V: TRBV4-3
J: TRBJ1-2
size: -
CDR3: CASSQDGDRDGYTF
DNA: TGCGCCAGCAGCCAAGATGGGGACAGGGATGGCTACACCTTC

D: -
V: TRBV12-3/TRBV12-4
J: TRBJ2-3
size: -
CDR3: CASSLEGPYTDTQYF
DNA: TGTGCCAGCAGCTTGGAGGGGCCCTACACAGATACGCAGTATTTT

D: -
V: TRBV29-1
J: TRBJ2-5
size: few
CDR3: CSVSTGLETQYF
DNA: TGCAGCGTTTCTACAGGGTTGGAGACCCAGTACTTC